Shown below are 32 T cell receptor beta chains from a single sample sequenced in a study of T cell changes during pregnancy in multiple sclerosis. Only in-frame clones appear in the TCRdb table, and some are missing; sequencing was by immunoSEQ multiplex PCR. This table holds more than 55,000 clones, 80% to 95% found once. Source: peripheral blood, taken in the first trimester of pregnancy. The receptors stem from a female donor in good health, enrolled as a control in a pregnancy study.

This chain uses TRBV7-8 with TRBJ2-3; 11 bases align to TRBD2. CDR1 SGHVS and CDR2 FQNEAQ come from the germline V gene. CDR3 length: 16 residues. V lost 2 bases to trimming and J lost 6 bases; unmatched junction nucleotides: 7. CDR3 sequence reads: CASSLRTSGSADTQYF. The CDR3 nucleotides read TGTGCCAGCAGCTTACGAACTAGCGGGAGTGCTGATACGCAGTATTTT.

The genes are TRBV7-2 and TRBJ2-3; TRBD2 is a possible D gene (6 bases). Between the trimmed V and J ends, which lost 5 bases and 0 bases, there was a span of 12 bases. The CDR3 totals 15 residues. Germline lookup yields CDR1 SGHTA and CDR2 FQGNSA. This CDR3 reads CASSPTSRSTDTQYF. The CDR3 nucleotides read TGTGCCAGCAGCCCTACTAGCCGGAGCACAGATACGCAGTATTTT.

V and J are TRBV6-5 and TRBJ2-1; 7 nucleotides align to TRBD1. The V segment lost 3 bases and the J segment 9 bases; nucleotides outside the gene matches: 5. CDR1 MNHEY and CDR2 SVGAGI come from the germline V gene. This CDR3 spans 13 amino acids. The chain's CDR3 is CASSYADRAEQFF. CDR3 nucleotides: TGTGCCAGCAGTTATGCAGACAGGGCTGAGCAGTTCTTC.

V usage is TRBV5-4 and J usage is TRBJ2-5; D may be TRBD2 (6 bases). Germline assignment: CDR1 SGHNT and CDR2 YYREEE (reference sequence). The V end lost 4 bases, the J end lost 5 bases, and 18 bases lay between the germline ends. The CDR3 extends over 15 amino acids. The CDR3 region has the DNA TGTGCCAGCAGCCTGGGGGGAGTTAAAGGGGAGACCCAGTACTTC. Protein: CASSLGGVKGETQYF.

CDR3 DNA sequence: TGCGCCAGCAGCTTGGACCCTCTAGCGAACACCGGGGAGCTGTTTTTT. Translation gives CASSLDPLANTGELFF. The chain joins TRBV5-1 to TRBJ2-2; D gene unclear. Looked up from germline, CDR1 is SGHRS and CDR2 is YFSETQ. V was trimmed by 0 bases and J by 0 bases, leaving 9 bases between them. The CDR3 totals 16 residues.

The V and J genes are TRBV2 and TRBJ2-7, with TRBD2 as a possible D gene (7 bases). V dropped 2 bases and J dropped 3 bases, with 17 bases sitting between them. The germline gives CDR1 SNHLY, CDR2 FYNNEI. The CDR3 covers 16 residues. The CDR3 spells CASSELADKTGYEQYF. The CDR3 nucleotides are TGTGCCAGCAGTGAACTAGCGGACAAGACAGGCTACGAGCAGTACTTC.

The chain has TRBV28 and TRBJ1-2; D is unresolved. The V and J ends lost 1 base and 7 bases respectively, with 16 bases between them. Germline-derived CDR1 and CDR2 are MDHEN and SYDVKM. The CDR3 is made up of 15 amino acids. The CDR3 sequence: CASSLSLAASCGYTF. In DNA form, the CDR3 reads TGTGCCAGCAGTTTATCCCTGGCCGCTTCCTGTGGCTACACCTTC.

The J gene is TRBJ1-5, the V gene TRBV27; maybe TRBD1 (5 bases). The V end was cut by 5 bases, the J end by 2 bases, with 10 bases between. Per the germline V gene, CDR1 is MNHEY and CDR2 is SMNVEV (reference sequence). There are 14 residues in the CDR3. The CDR3 loop reads CASSLLGGNQPQHF. In DNA, the CDR3 is TGTGCCAGCAGTCTTCTAGGGGGCAATCAGCCCCAGCATTTT.

This chain joins TRBV5-4 and TRBJ1-3; D not certain. CDR1 and CDR2 (germline): SGHNT, YYREEE (reference sequence). The CDR3 has 15 amino acids. Trimming removed 1 base at V and 0 bases at J, with 8 bases between. Here the CDR3 DNA reads TGTGCCAGCAGCTTGTCACCAGGCTCTGGAAACACCATATATTTT. Amino acids: CASSLSPGSGNTIYF. The full variable domain, in which reference TRBV5-4 and TRBJ1-3 provide the parts outside the CDR3, is ETGVTQSPTHLIKTRGQQVTLRCSSQSGHNTVSWYQQALGQGPQFIFQYYREEENGRGNFPPRFSGLQFPNYSSELNVNALELDDSALYLCASSLSPGSGNTIYFGEGSWLTVV.

This chain joins TRBV5-8 and TRBJ2-3; 11 bases agree with TRBD1. CDR3 size: 16 residues. Germline CDR1 is SGHTS and CDR2 is YDEGEE. J gave up 0 bases and V 2 bases, and 2 bases lay outside the gene matches. The CDR3 is CASSFGQGASTDTQYF. The CDR3 DNA follows: TGTGCCAGCAGCTTTGGACAGGGGGCCAGCACAGATACGCAGTATTTT.

V usage is TRBV7-9 and J usage is TRBJ2-7, with unresolved D. The V and J ends lost 4 bases and 0 bases respectively, with 7 bases between them. The CDR3 is 13 residues long. CDR1 and CDR2 from the germline V gene are SEHNR and FQNEAQ (reference sequence). For the CDR3, the DNA is TGTGCCAGCAGCTCAACTTCCTCCTACGAGCAGTACTTC. It encodes CASSSTSSYEQYF.

This chain links TRBV6-4 with TRBJ2-7; unclear D gene. Germline V gene data show CDR1 as MRHNA and CDR2 as SNTAGT. This CDR3 spans 14 amino acids. V lost 3 bases and J 0 bases, leaving 9 bases between the germline ends. In DNA form, the CDR3 reads TGTGCCAGCAGTGATAACGGTCACTCCTACGAGCAGTACTTC. Protein sequence: CASSDNGHSYEQYF.

This clone was picked up a small number of times. The DNA of the CDR3 is TGTGCCAGCAGCTCGGGACTTCCGAGCTCCTACGAGCAGTACTTC. This sequence encodes CASSSGLPSSYEQYF. The chain uses TRBV5-6 and TRBJ2-7; a weak D match, TRBD2 (6 bases). CDR3 length equals 15 residues. CDR1 is SGHDT, CDR2 YYEEEE, per germline. Trimming took 3 bases from V and 0 from J, leaving 13 bases between them.

This rearrangement joins TRBV28 to TRBJ2-7; TRBD1 agrees at 8 bases. The ends lost 3 bases at V and 7 bases at J; junction bases unmatched: 5. The CDR3 contains 13 residues. CDR1 and CDR2 (germline): MDHEN, SYDVKM. This chain's CDR3 is CASSLTGASEQYF. For the CDR3, the DNA is TGTGCCAGCAGTTTGACAGGGGCGAGTGAGCAGTACTTC.

J is TRBJ1-1 and V is TRBV29-1, with D maybe TRBD1 (6 bases). Germline assignment: CDR1 SQVTM and CDR2 ANQGSEA. Trimming took 4 bases from V and 1 from J, leaving 10 bases between them. This CDR3 is built from 13 residues. The CDR3 region is CSVATGTNTEAFF. CDR3 in DNA: TGCAGCGTTGCAACAGGGACGAACACTGAAGCTTTCTTT.

The chain recombines TRBV5-1 with TRBJ2-3; no firm D call. Trimming stripped 4 bases from V and 6 bases from J, with 15 bases between. Germline lookup yields CDR1 SGHRS and CDR2 YFSETQ. The CDR3 covers 14 residues. For the CDR3, the DNA is TGCGCCAGCAGCCCTGACCAGACTGGCGATACGCAGTATTTT. Amino acids: CASSPDQTGDTQYF.

The V and J genes are TRBV2 and TRBJ2-6; a weak D match, TRBD1 (5 bases). Trimming stripped 6 bases from V and 0 bases from J, with 6 bases between. This CDR3 has 14 residues. Germline V gene data show CDR1 as SNHLY and CDR2 as FYNNEI. The CDR3 nucleotides read TGTGCCAGCAGCCAGGGCTCTGGGGCCAACGTCCTGACTTTC. It is translated as CASSQGSGANVLTF.

The chain combines TRBV28 with TRBJ2-7; D is perhaps TRBD2 (5 bases). In germline, CDR1 is MDHEN, CDR2 SYDVKM. The V gene lost 3 bases and the J gene lost 3 bases, with 15 bases spanning the gap. This CDR3 comprises 15 residues. DNA of the CDR3: TGTGCCAGCAGTTTCACGCCTAGCATTGGCTACGAGCAGTACTTC. It codes for CASSFTPSIGYEQYF.

V is TRBV6-1 and J is TRBJ1-3; D is unresolved. Trimming took off 3 bases at V and 2 bases at J, with 14 bases between the two ends. CDR1 and CDR2 from the germline V gene are MNHNS and SASEGT. CDR3 length: 16 amino acids. As DNA, the CDR3 is TGTGCCAGCAGTGATGGCAGGATCCATGCTGGAAACACCATATATTTT. This translates into CASSDGRIHAGNTIYF.

The sample holds one count of this clone. The chain combines TRBV2 with TRBJ1-4, with 9 bases identical to TRBD1. Trimming cost V 9 bases and J 8 bases; bases outside gene matches: 10. This CDR3 is built from 14 residues. CDR1 and CDR2 (germline): SNHLY, FYNNEI. The CDR3 sequence is CASHKQGAGEKLFF. CDR3 sequence (DNA): TGTGCCAGTCATAAACAGGGGGCCGGGGAAAAACTGTTTTTT.

The J gene is TRBJ1-2, the V gene TRBV30; D is perhaps TRBD1 (6 bases). Germline CDR1 GTSNPN, CDR2 SVGIG (reference sequence). This CDR3 comprises 13 residues. V dropped 2 bases and J dropped 8 bases, with 15 bases sitting between them. Written as DNA, the CDR3 is TGTGCCTGGAGTCCCACAGGGTCGGGAGGCTACACCTTC. It encodes CAWSPTGSGGYTF.

The chain has TRBV7-8 and TRBJ2-1, with TRBD2 as a possible D gene (6 bases). V was clipped by 1 base and J by 5 bases, with 12 bases between them. Germline assignment: CDR1 SGHVS and CDR2 FQNEAQ. This CDR3 has 15 amino acids. CDR3 coding DNA: TGTGCCAGCAGCTTAGACGGGAGAGGAAACAATGAGCAGTTCTTC. Protein: CASSLDGRGNNEQFF.

Of note for this clone: Germline is not matched at one junction end, which may reflect a read error. V and J are TRBV29-1 and TRBJ2-6; D remains unclear. Germline values: CDR1 SQVTM, CDR2 ANQGSEA. CDR3 size: 15 residues. The CDR3: CSVEGSYSGANVLTF. The CDR3 coding sequence is TGCAGCGTAGAAGGCAGTTACTCTGGGGCCAACGTCCTGACTTTC.

The chain is built from TRBV19 and TRBJ2-7, with 9 positions matching TRBD2. The V segment lost 3 bases and the J segment 3 bases; nucleotides outside the gene matches: 12. Germline V gene data show CDR1 as LNHDA and CDR2 as SQIVND (reference sequence). This CDR3 is 17 amino acids long. CDR3 sequence reads: CASSIGLLGLASYEQYF. CDR3 nucleotides: TGTGCCAGTAGTATCGGACTTCTTGGACTAGCGAGCTACGAGCAGTACTTC.

This clone was detected only a few times. The chain joins TRBV4-1 to TRBJ1-5, with a possible D match to TRBD1 (5 bases). The CDR3 is 15 residues long. Trimming shortened V by 1 base and J by 5 bases, and 12 bases separated the two germline ends. CDR1 and CDR2 (germline): MGHRA, YSYEKL. The CDR3 reads CASSQGDRTYQPQHF. The CDR3, as DNA: TGCGCCAGCAGCCAAGGTGACAGAACTTATCAGCCCCAGCATTTT.

The CDR3 spells CASSSPHSSYNEQFF. CDR3 in DNA: TGTGCCAGTAGTAGCCCGCATAGCTCCTACAATGAGCAGTTCTTC. The genes are TRBV19 and TRBJ2-1; no clear D gene. From germline, CDR1 is LNHDA and CDR2 SQIVND (reference sequence). Trimming stripped 4 bases from V and 0 bases from J, with 10 bases between. The CDR3 spans 15 residues.

The genes are TRBV7-2 and TRBJ1-1; maybe TRBD1 (5 bases). V was pared by 6 bases and J by 0 bases, with 8 bases between. The V gene's germline CDR1 is SGHTA and CDR2 FQGNSA. This CDR3 contains 13 residues. CDR3 nucleotide sequence: TGTGCCAGCAGGACAGACATGAACACTGAAGCTTTCTTT. Its protein is CASRTDMNTEAFF.

The chain couples TRBV7-2 to TRBJ2-7; possibly TRBD2 for D (6 bases). Trimming pared 6 bases from V and 6 bases from J, leaving 12 bases between. The CDR3 is 12 amino acids. The germline gives CDR1 SGHTA, CDR2 FQGNSA. For the CDR3, the DNA is TGTGCCAGCAGTCCTGGAGGGCGCGAGCAGTACTTC. It encodes CASSPGGREQYF.

The rearrangement uses TRBV5-6 and TRBJ2-1; D unresolved. Germline CDR1 reads SGHDT; CDR2 reads YYEEEE. V lost 0 bases and J lost 8, with 3 bases in between. This CDR3 is 11 amino acids long. The CDR3 region is CASSLGHEQFF. For the CDR3, the DNA is TGTGCCAGCAGCTTGGGGCATGAGCAGTTCTTC.

This chain links TRBV29-1 with TRBJ1-1; TRBD1 matches 7 bases. Germline CDR1 SQVTM, CDR2 ANQGSEA. Trimming cost V 2 bases and J 1 base; bases outside gene matches: 10. The CDR3 has 16 amino acids. CDR3 loop: CSVEQGQRGPNTEAFF. The CDR3 DNA is TGCAGCGTTGAACAGGGACAGCGGGGGCCGAACACTGAAGCTTTCTTT.

This chain joins TRBV19 and TRBJ1-5; D perhaps matches TRBD1 (5 bases). From germline, CDR1 is LNHDA and CDR2 SQIVND (reference sequence). Trimming removed 0 bases from V and 4 bases from J, with 13 bases in between. The CDR3 runs to 16 residues. In nucleotides, the CDR3 is TGTGCCAGTAGTATAGATGTGACAGCACTTAATCAGCCCCAGCATTTT. Its translation: CASSIDVTALNQPQHF.

This chain links TRBV12-5 with TRBJ2-2, with 9 nucleotides matching TRBD2. This CDR3 comprises 17 residues. Germline-derived CDR1 and CDR2 are LGHNT and FRNRAP. V gave up 3 bases and J gave up 8 bases; unmatched junction bases: 13. DNA of the CDR3: TGTGCTAGTGGTTTTGGCCTAGCGGGGCCCTTGGGGGGGGAGCTGTTTTTT. Translating gives CASGFGLAGPLGGELFF.